These T cell receptor beta chains were read from a single sample in a study of CD8 T cells in ankylosing spondylitis. TCRdb fed the 5' RACE reads into MiXCR, producing one record per CDR3 protein. The sample yields about 25,000 distinct CDR3 sequences, just over 2.5% seen once. The sample consisted of blood, either unsorted or a sorted T cell fraction (not recorded which). Source of these receptors: a female donor with ankylosing spondylitis or in good health (not recorded which). CDR3s include the opening cysteine and the closing phenylalanine or tryptophan. The D gene is left open where the match is weak. The listing skips clone size in some rows; elsewhere it reads once, few, many or a size class.

>many|NA|TRBV9|TRBJ2-1
CASSPGDRNNEQFF
TGTGCCAGCAGCCCCGGAGACAGAAACAATGAGCAGTTCTTC
>many|TRBD2|TRBV9|TRBJ2-1
CASSSGLAVYNEQFF
TGTGCCAGCAGCTCTGGACTAGCGGTCTACAATGAGCAGTTCTTC
>many|NA|TRBV9|TRBJ1-1
CASSVAWDARLYEAFF
TGTGCCAGCAGCGTAGCTTGGGACGCTCGGCTCTATGAAGCTTTCTTT
>medium-sized|NA|TRBV9|TRBJ1-1
CASSVGQMNTEAFF
TGTGCCAGCAGCGTAGGACAAATGAACACTGAAGCTTTCTTT
>many|TRBD1|TRBV9|TRBJ1-6
CASSAGQVNSPLHF
TGTGCCAGCAGCGCCGGACAGGTTAATTCACCCCTCCACTTT
>many|NA|TRBV9|TRBJ1-5
CASTPGTGLSNQPQHF
TGTGCCAGCACCCCGGGTACGGGGCTTAGCAATCAGCCCCAGCATTTT
>many|TRBD1|TRBV9|TRBJ2-7
CASSEGQGDTGQYF
TGTGCCAGCAGCGAGGGACAGGGAGACACTGGGCAGTACTTC
>many|NA|TRBV30|TRBJ1-6
CAWIQGKTYNSPLHF
TGTGCCTGGATTCAGGGGAAAACCTATAATTCACCCCTCCACTTT
>many|TRBD1|TRBV9|TRBJ2-7
CASSVGTGVYYEQYF
TGTGCCAGCAGCGTAGGGACAGGGGTTTACTACGAGCAGTACTTC
>many|TRBD1|TRBV9|TRBJ1-1
CASSAQATGMGTEAFF
TGTGCCAGCAGCGCGCAAGCGACAGGGATGGGTACTGAAGCTTTCTTT
>many|NA|TRBV9|TRBJ2-2
CASSVGVSPGELFF
TGTGCCAGCAGCGTAGGAGTTTCTCCGGGGGAGCTGTTTTTT
>many|NA|TRBV9|TRBJ1-1
CASSAGRDPPAFF
TGTGCCAGCAGCGCAGGGCGGGACCCACCGGCTTTCTTT
>NA|NA|TRBV9|TRBJ1-3
CASGTTLNTIYF
TGTGCCAGCGGAACGACCCTCAACACCATATATTTT
>many|NA|TRBV9|TRBJ2-3
CASSVRSSLETQYF
TGTGCCAGCAGTGTAAGAAGCTCCTTAGAGACGCAGTATTTT
>many|NA|TRBV9|TRBJ2-5
CASSPDLTRETQYF
TGTGCCAGCAGCCCGGATCTAACTAGGGAGACCCAGTACTTC
>many|TRBD2|TRBV9|TRBJ2-5
CASSDLAGGETQYF
TGTGCCAGCAGCGACCTAGCGGGAGGCGAGACCCAGTACTTC
>medium-sized|TRBD2|TRBV9|TRBJ2-3
CASSAQAGGTDTQYF
TGTGCCAGCAGCGCACAAGCGGGAGGCACAGATACGCAGTATTTT
>many|NA|TRBV9|TRBJ2-6
CASSVGPRPAGANVLTF
TGTGCCAGCAGCGTAGGCCCCCGACCGGCTGGGGCCAACGTCCTGACTTTC
>many|NA|TRBV9|TRBJ1-1
CASSLLSRGVTEAFF
TGTGCCAGCAGCCTCTTATCGAGAGGGGTCACTGAAGCTTTCTTT
>many|NA|TRBV9|TRBJ2-2
CASTQGTQTGELFF
TGTGCCAGCACCCAAGGGACACAAACCGGGGAGCTGTTTTTT
>many|NA|TRBV9|TRBJ1-1
CASSGQPNTEAFF
TGTGCCAGCAGTGGACAGCCGAACACTGAAGCTTTCTTT
>many|NA|TRBV9|TRBJ1-2
CASSVNARDGYTF
TGTGCCAGCAGCGTAAATGCTCGAGATGGCTACACCTTC
>many|TRBD2|TRBV9|TRBJ2-7
CASSVGGTSGSREQYF
TGTGCCAGCAGCGTCGGAGGGACTAGCGGGAGCCGCGAGCAGTACTTC
>many|NA|TRBV9|TRBJ2-1
CASSPADGAPYNEQFF
TGTGCCAGCAGCCCAGCGGATGGGGCCCCTTACAATGAGCAGTTCTTC
>many|NA|TRBV9|TRBJ1-3
CASSVGERDTVSGNTIYF
TGTGCCAGCAGCGTAGGGGAACGGGACACCGTCTCTGGAAACACCATATATTTT
>many|NA|TRBV9|TRBJ2-1
CASSVVETIYNEQFF
TGTGCCAGCAGCGTAGTCGAGACCATCTACAATGAGCAGTTCTTC
>many|NA|TRBV9|TRBJ2-1
CAVKNRDTRDDEQFF
TGTGCCGTTAAGAACAGGGACACACGAGACGATGAGCAGTTCTTC
>many|TRBD2|TRBV9|TRBJ2-3
CASSVTTSGRRADTQYF
TGTGCCAGCAGCGTAACTACTAGCGGGAGAAGGGCAGATACGCAGTATTTT
>many|NA|TRBV9|TRBJ2-1
CASSVDPSSYNEQFF
TGTGCCAGCAGCGTAGACCCGAGCTCCTACAATGAGCAGTTCTTC
>many|TRBD2|TRBV9|TRBJ2-4
CASSAGTSGSGSKNIQYF
TGTGCCAGCAGCGCCGGGACTAGCGGGAGCGGTAGCAAAAACATTCAGTACTTC
>many|NA|TRBV9|TRBJ1-1
CASSERTAMNTEAFF
TGTGCCAGCAGCGAACGGACAGCCATGAACACTGAAGCTTTCTTT
>many|NA|TRBV9|TRBJ2-2
CASRGVSNTGELFF
TGTGCCAGCAGGGGAGTTTCGAACACCGGGGAGCTGTTTTTT
>few|NA|TRBV9|TRBJ2-7
CASSDQGSSYEQYF
TGTGCCAGCAGCGATCAGGGGAGCTCCTACGAGCAGTACTTC
>few|TRBD1|TRBV9|TRBJ2-1
CASSVGQGPYNEQFF
TGTGCCAGCAGCGTAGGACAGGGGCCCTACAATGAGCAGTTCTTC
>many|NA|TRBV9|TRBJ1-6
CASSAGLEGSPLHF
TGTGCCAGCAGCGCCGGGTTGGAGGGATCACCCCTCCACTTT